Presented here are 18 T cell receptor beta chains from one specimen sequenced in a study of blood T cell repertoires in COVID-19. TCRdb's copy holds only in-frame clones and misses some; the assay was immunoSEQ multiplex PCR. Seen here are 220,000 or so clones, around 83% observed once, and the top ten hold 6.8%. Sequenced input: PBMCs or T cells enriched from blood (not recorded which). These receptors were taken from a woman aged 40 to 50 who had recovered from COVID-19.

The V call is TRBV12-3 or TRBV12-4, the J call TRBJ2-5; D is possibly TRBD2 (6 bases). V shed 2 bases and J shed 3 bases, with 7 bases lying between them. This CDR3 region has 13 residues. DNA of the CDR3: TGTGCCAGCAGTTTATGGGAGGAAGAGACCCAGTACTTC. It yields the protein CASSLWEEETQYF.

The V and J genes are TRBV27 and TRBJ1-5; the match to TRBD1 covers 8 bases. The junction had 4 bases not matched to a gene; V was cut back by 5 bases and J by 4 bases. The germline V gene has CDR1 MNHEY and CDR2 SMNVEV (reference sequence). The length of the CDR3 is 14 residues. This chain's CDR3 is CASSAQGGNQPQHF. The CDR3 DNA is TGTGCCAGCAGTGCACAGGGGGGGAATCAGCCCCAGCATTTT.

This sequence joins TRBV9 and TRBJ1-4; TRBD1 matches 11 bases. Trimming removed 0 bases from V and 7 bases from J; junction bases left unmatched: 8. The CDR3 consists of 17 residues. Looked up from germline, CDR1 is SGDLS and CDR2 is YYNGEE. The CDR3: CASSVGAGTGGGEKLFF. The CDR3 bases are TGTGCCAGCAGCGTAGGTGCGGGGACAGGGGGTGGTGAAAAACTGTTTTTT.

This chain connects TRBV6-1 to TRBJ2-7, with 8 bases lining up with TRBD1. Trimming removed 0 bases from V and 5 bases from J; junction bases left unmatched: 9. CDR1 is MNHNS, CDR2 SASEGT, per germline. The CDR3 spans 16 residues. The CDR3 DNA is TGTGCCAGCAGTGAAGCGTGGACAGGGTTTGTAGACGAGCAGTACTTC. Translation gives CASSEAWTGFVDEQYF.

This rearrangement joins TRBV5-1 to TRBJ1-4; 9 positions agree with TRBD1. The CDR3 length is 15 residues. The germline V gene encodes CDR1 SGHRS and CDR2 YFSETQ. J lost 8 bases, V lost 1 base, and 6 bases had no gene match. In nucleotides, the CDR3 is TGCGCCAGCAGCTTGTCGGGGACAGGGCAAGAAAAACTGTTTTTT. Translation: CASSLSGTGQEKLFF.

This chain uses TRBV5-4 with TRBJ1-2; D is possibly TRBD1 (5 bases). The germline V gene has CDR1 SGHNT and CDR2 YYREEE (reference sequence). The V end was cut by 2 bases, the J end by 7 bases, with 15 bases between. This CDR3 spans 14 amino acids. CDR3 sequence reads: CASSLLAGGSGYTF. In DNA form, the CDR3 reads TGTGCCAGCAGCTTATTGGCCGGGGGAAGTGGCTACACCTTC.

J is TRBJ2-2 and V is TRBV11-3; D is ambiguous. CDR1 and CDR2 (germline): SGHNT, YENEEA. The CDR3 has 13 residues. Between the trimmed V and J ends, which lost 4 bases and 4 bases, there was a span of 7 bases. CDR3 sequence: CASSSRVTGELFF. The CDR3, as DNA: TGTGCCAGCAGCTCCCGGGTCACCGGGGAGCTGTTTTTT.

The rearrangement uses TRBV18 and TRBJ1-1; no definite D call. V lost 4 bases to trimming and J lost 4 bases, with 19 bases between them. Germline V gives CDR1 KGHSH, CDR2 LQKENI. This CDR3 comprises 16 residues. The CDR3 here is CASSLGRWEGGTEAFF. The DNA for the CDR3 is TGTGCCAGCTCACTAGGGCGATGGGAGGGAGGCACTGAAGCTTTCTTT.

This clone has a single count. The V call is TRBV24-1, the J call TRBJ2-1, with D tentatively TRBD2 (6 bases). This CDR3 is built from 12 residues. The germline V gene encodes CDR1 KGHDR and CDR2 SFDVKD. V was clipped by 8 bases and J by 2 bases, with 6 bases between them. For the CDR3, the DNA is TGTGCCACCACTAGCGCCTACAATGAGCAGTTCTTC. Encoded protein: CATTSAYNEQFF.

V usage is TRBV9 and J usage is TRBJ2-1; D is ambiguous. Germline V lookup: CDR1 SGDLS, CDR2 YYNGEE. The ends were cut back, 0 bases at V and 3 bases at J, with 7 bases in the middle. The CDR3 is 14 amino acids. The CDR3 coding sequence is TGTGCCAGCAGCGTAGCAGCAGGCTACAATGAGCAGTTCTTC. The encoded protein is CASSVAAGYNEQFF.

The V call is TRBV5-1, the J call TRBJ1-2; 10 bases are shared with TRBD1. CDR3 length equals 14 residues. Germline-derived CDR1 and CDR2 are SGHRS and YFSETQ. The trim removed 3 bases at V and 6 bases at J, leaving 5 bases unmatched. The CDR3, as DNA: TGCGCCAGCAGCTGGGACAGGGGTCTTGATGGCTACACCTTC. Amino acids: CASSWDRGLDGYTF. Combining the CDR3 with reference TRBV5-1 and TRBJ1-2 gives the whole variable domain KAGVTQTPRYLIKTRGQQVTLSCSPISGHRSVSWYQQTPGQGLQFLFEYFSETQRNKGNFPGRFSGRQFSNSRSEMNVSTLELGDSALYLCASSWDRGLDGYTFGSGTRLTVV.

This chain links TRBV5-4 with TRBJ1-1; 8 bases fit TRBD1. The CDR3 is 13 amino acids. The trim removed 3 bases at V and 4 bases at J, leaving 2 bases unmatched. Germline CDR1 is SGHNT and CDR2 is YYREEE (reference sequence). The CDR3 spells CASSYDRGTEAFF. The CDR3 DNA follows: TGTGCCAGCAGCTATGACAGGGGCACTGAAGCTTTCTTT.

This rearrangement joins TRBV29-1 to TRBJ1-4; D gene unclear. The CDR3 loop spans 12 amino acids. Between the trimmed V and J ends, which lost 4 bases and 8 bases, there was a span of 11 bases. CDR1 is SQVTM, CDR2 ANQGSEA, per germline. The CDR3 DNA reads as TGCAGCGTTGGAGGGCAAAGGGAAAAACTGTTTTTT. Amino acid sequence: CSVGGQREKLFF.

V usage is TRBV21-1 and J usage is TRBJ2-5; the table's TRBD1 call for D was not verified on the DNA. TRBV21-1 is deemed a pseudogene. The CDR3 length is 15 residues. Here the CDR3 reads CASSKVDNKQETQYF. CDR3 bases: TGTGCCAGCAGCAAAGTTGACAACAAACAAGAGACCCAGTACTTC.

The V and J genes are TRBV28 and TRBJ1-2, with D tentatively TRBD1 (6 bases). Trimming stripped 6 bases from V and 8 bases from J, with 13 bases between. Germline V CDR1 and CDR2: MDHEN, SYDVKM. The CDR3 runs 12 residues. In nucleotides, the CDR3 is TGTGCCAGCAGCCAGACAGGTGGAGGCTACACCTTC. This encodes CASSQTGGGYTF.

This clone was seen only a few times. The V call is TRBV4-1, the J call TRBJ2-1; 11 bases align to TRBD2. With V trimmed by 1 base and J by 7 bases, 12 bases remained unmatched. This CDR3 spans 18 amino acids. CDR1 MGHRA and CDR2 YSYEKL come from the germline V gene. Here the CDR3 reads CASSQAGLAAFGGNEQFF. For the CDR3, the DNA is TGCGCCAGCAGCCAAGCGGGACTAGCGGCCTTCGGTGGAAATGAGCAGTTCTTC.

The chain combines TRBV4-3 with TRBJ1-2; 9 bases line up with TRBD1. The V gene end was trimmed by 1 base and the J gene end by 8 bases; junction bases not matched to a gene: 8. Germline CDR1 is LGHNA and CDR2 is YSLEER. The CDR3 is 15 residues long. CDR3 coding DNA: TGCGCCAGCAGCCAAGCATCACAGGGGGCGACCGGCTACACCTTC. It encodes CASSQASQGATGYTF.

The chain couples TRBV19 to TRBJ2-2; no reliable D call. This CDR3 spans 13 amino acids. Germline V lookup: CDR1 LNHDA, CDR2 SQIVND (reference sequence). V was clipped by 1 base and J by 5 bases, with 5 bases between them. The CDR3 nucleotides read TGTGCCAGTAGTATAGCGCGGACCGGGGAGCTGTTTTTT. Translating it yields CASSIARTGELFF.